The sample holds one count of the clone carrying this T cell receptor beta chain. Its antigen is unknown. The likely explanation is a read error, given a far larger clone one base away. The data were obtained in a study of prognosis after radiotherapy for stage I lung cancer. The genomic DNA TCR beta CDR3 region underwent two rounds of multiplex PCR. First-round PCR, the initial amplification, used primers specific to each TRBV and TRBJ gene. Universal primers were what the second PCR round relied on. TCRdb used MiXCR to reprocess the multiplex PCR reads, holding one entry per CDR3 protein. The table has 13,000 to 15,000 distinct CDR3 sequences, approximately 60% seen once. The study, taken as a whole, reports: Reduced Shannon entropy following stereotactic body radiation therapy was recorded in patients who developed distant metastases.

Germline V gene sequence: CDR1 MNHGY, CDR2 SAAAGT. Trimming shortened V by 4 bases and J by 5 bases, and 23 bases separated the two germline ends. This CDR3 is built from 18 residues. Peripheral blood samples of about 6.3 milliliters were drawn at each of two time points. Specimen: PBMCs, collected before or after stereotactic body radiation therapy (not recorded which). The source is a donor aged 50 or older with non-small cell lung cancer. The rearrangement joins TRBV6-8 to TRBJ2-2, with a weak D call TRBD2 (6 bases). CDR3 residues: CASSLGLSGEYGTGELFF. CDR3 in DNA: TGTGCCAGCAGTTTGGGGCTATCGGGAGAATATGGAACCGGGGAGCTGTTTTTT.